These 8 T cell receptor beta chains were all obtained from the same sample, sequenced in a study of response to subunit inactivated influenza vaccine. TCRdb ran MiXCR on the RT-PCR reads and lists one entry per CDR3 protein. The top ten clones hold about 12% of a sample with about 500,000 distinct CDR3 sequences, 10% to 15% of them seen once. Source: PBMCs from blood, taken roughly 6 weeks after vaccination. These receptors all stem from a man in his forties or fifties who received an inactivated influenza vaccine.

The V gene is TRBV28, the J gene TRBJ1-2; D uncertain. The germline V and J ends were trimmed by 3 bases and 5 bases, with 10 bases remaining between them. CDR3 size: 13 residues. Germline assignment: CDR1 MDHEN and CDR2 SYDVKM. In DNA form, the CDR3 reads TGTGCCAGCAGTTTCGCTGTACTTTATGGCTACACCTTC. Its translation: CASSFAVLYGYTF.

This clonotype was seen at least ten times. This rearrangement joins TRBV12-3 or TRBV12-4 to TRBJ2-7; possibly TRBD2 for D (5 bases). The CDR3 is made up of 15 amino acids. Trimming cost V 5 bases and J 2 bases, with 16 bases left between them. CDR3 DNA sequence: TGTGCCAGCAGTCTCCTCCCCGACTATGCCTACGAGCAGTACTTC. Encoded protein: CASSLLPDYAYEQYF.

The chain combines TRBV18 with TRBJ2-3; D is unclear. Per germline, CDR1 KGHSH and CDR2 LQKENI. The CDR3 runs 12 residues. The V gene lost 5 bases and the J gene lost 8 bases, with 11 bases spanning the gap. The CDR3 spells CASSFPVGTQYF. As DNA, the CDR3 is TGTGCCAGCTCATTTCCGGTCGGTACGCAGTATTTT. Combining the CDR3 with reference TRBV18 and TRBJ2-3 gives the whole variable domain NAGVMQNPRHLVRRRGQEARLRCSPMKGHSHVYWYRQLPEEGLKFMVYLQKENIIDESGMPKERFSAEFPKEGPSILRIQQVVRGDSAAYFCASSFPVGTQYFGPGTRLTVL.

This clonotype was picked up many times. A junction boundary mismatches the germline segment, possibly from a read error. J is TRBJ2-3 and V is TRBV12-3 or TRBV12-4; D is unresolved. This CDR3 region has 9 residues. CDR3 sequence (DNA): TGTGCCAGCAGTCCCCCGTTAATGTTT. The encoded protein is CASSPPLMF.

CDR3 sequence (DNA): TGCGCCAGTAAGGGACTAGCGGGGAACACCGGGGAGCTGTTTTTT. Translating gives CASKGLAGNTGELFF. The chain recombines TRBV10-2 with TRBJ2-2; 12 nucleotides agree with TRBD2. Germline V gene data show CDR1 as WSHSY and CDR2 as SAAADI. CDR3 length equals 15 residues. V was clipped by 9 bases and J by 1 base; unmatched bases: 3.

This clonotype has a handful of counts. The rearrangement links TRBV5-1 to TRBJ1-1; 7 nucleotides agree with TRBD1. V shed 4 bases, J shed 0 bases, and the junction held 6 bases outside the gene matches. The CDR3 extends over 15 amino acids. The germline gives CDR1 SGHRS, CDR2 YFSETQ. DNA of the CDR3: TGCGCCAGCAGCCCGATGACAGGGATGAACACTGAAGCTTTCTTT. Residues: CASSPMTGMNTEAFF.

This clonotype was seen many times. The rearrangement joins TRBV6-1 to TRBJ1-5, with a weak D call TRBD1 (5 bases). V was cut by 7 bases and J by 1 base, with 14 bases left in between. The length of the CDR3 is 15 residues. The germline CDR1 and CDR2 sequences are MNHNS and SASEGT. CDR3 loop: CASKDGGESNQPQHF. DNA of the CDR3: TGTGCCAGCAAAGACGGGGGAGAGAGCAATCAGCCCCAGCATTTT.

This sequence joins TRBV24-1 and TRBJ2-5; D is unresolved. CDR1 is KGHDR, CDR2 SFDVKD, per germline. V gave up 7 bases and J gave up 3 bases, with 14 bases separating them. The CDR3 length is 14 residues. The CDR3 nucleotides read TGTGCCACCAGCACGTGGGCTAACGAAGAGACCCAGTACTTC. It codes for CATSTWANEETQYF.